This is a list of T cell receptor beta chains from one sample in a study of blood T cell repertoires in COVID-19. Clones were read by immunoSEQ multiplex PCR, and TCRdb kept only the in-frame ones, dropping some. The sample contains fewer than 250,000 clones, roughly 84% of which appear only once. The specimen sequenced was PBMCs or T cells enriched from blood (not recorded which). The source of these receptors is a woman in her 30s who had recovered from COVID-19. Both conserved end residues are part of each CDR3. The D gene is left open where the match is weak. Size is stated for part of the rows, as once, few or many counts, or as a class when the clone is expanded.

.,TRBJ2-7,TRBV6-5,.,CASTQPGFDEQYF,TGTGCCAGCACCCAACCCGGGTTTGACGAGCAGTACTTC
.,TRBJ1-6,TRBV6-5,.,CASSYMGRDSPLHF,TGTGCCAGCAGTTACATGGGGAGGGATTCACCCCTCCACTTT
.,TRBJ1-5,TRBV24-1,.,CATRPTGGGNQPQHF,TGTGCCACCAGGCCCACGGGGGGGGGCAATCAGCCCCAGCATTTT
.,TRBJ2-1,TRBV10-3,TRBD2,CAISEAITSGNNEQFF,TGTGCCATCAGTGAGGCGATAACTAGCGGAAACAATGAGCAGTTCTTC
.,TRBJ1-1,TRBV6-6,TRBD1,CASSVTGGTEAFF,TGTGCCAGCAGCGTAACAGGGGGCACTGAAGCTTTCTTT
.,TRBJ2-7,TRBV10-3,TRBD2,CAISLAGVEQYF,TGTGCCATCAGCCTAGCGGGAGTGGAGCAGTACTTC
.,TRBJ1-2,TRBV29-1,.,CSAQGSQTHYTF,TGCAGCGCCCAAGGGAGCCAGACTCACTACACCTTC
few,TRBJ2-7,TRBV7-2,.,CASSLPRDVGPPYEQYF,TGTGCCAGCAGCTTACCGCGGGACGTTGGACCACCCTACGAGCAGTACTTC
.,TRBJ2-1,TRBV9,.,CASSVSPGRQFF,TGTGCCAGCAGCGTCTCCCCGGGAAGGCAGTTCTTC
.,TRBJ2-5,TRBV27,TRBD1,CASSRTGQETQYF,TGTGCCAGCAGCAGGACAGGCCAAGAGACCCAGTACTTC
.,TRBJ1-1,TRBV28,TRBD1,CASPSRGQGATEAFF,TGTGCCAGTCCATCGCGTGGGCAGGGGGCCACTGAAGCTTTCTTT
once,TRBJ2-3,TRBV5-1,.,CASSFTDSATDTQYF,TGCGCCAGCAGCTTTACGGACTCGGCCACAGATACGCAGTATTTT
.,TRBJ1-5,TRBV30,.,CAWASSAGGRQPQHF,TGTGCCTGGGCCAGCTCCGCGGGGGGACGTCAGCCCCAGCATTTT
.,TRBJ1-6,TRBV28,TRBD1,CASSSAGQGRSPLHF,TGTGCCAGCAGTTCCGCTGGACAGGGGCGTTCACCCCTCCACTTT
.,TRBJ2-1,TRBV27,TRBD2,CASSTSGRAIEQFF,TGTGCCAGCAGTACTAGCGGGAGGGCCATTGAGCAGTTCTTC
.,TRBJ2-3,TRBV11-1,.,CASSLQYDTQYF,TGTGCCAGCAGCTTACAGTACGATACGCAGTATTTT
.,TRBJ2-1,TRBV5-1,.,CASSYTSSYNEQFF,TGCGCCAGCAGCTACACTAGCTCCTACAATGAGCAGTTCTTC
many,TRBJ1-2,TRBV2,.,CASSSEVYGYTF,TGTGCCAGCAGTTCAGAGGTCTATGGCTACACCTTC
.,TRBJ1-2,TRBV6-5,TRBD1,CASSNRDSFGYTF,TGTGCCAGCAGTAACCGGGACAGTTTTGGCTACACCTTC
.,TRBJ1-3,TRBV15,.,CATSRDRAGGNTIYF,TGTGCCACCAGCAGAGACCGGGCGGGCGGAAACACCATATATTTT
.,TRBJ1-3,TRBV5-4,TRBD1,CASSGTRDSPSGNTIYF,TGTGCCAGCAGCGGTACTCGGGACAGCCCCTCTGGAAACACCATATATTTT
.,TRBJ1-1,TRBV4-1,TRBD1,CASRLPGQGAEDTEAFF,TGCGCCAGCAGGCTCCCGGGACAGGGGGCGGAGGACACTGAAGCTTTCTTT
few,TRBJ2-1,TRBV2,.,CASARGAGNEQFF,TGTGCCAGCGCCCGGGGGGCAGGCAATGAGCAGTTCTTC
.,TRBJ1-1,TRBV18,.,CASSTQATGSNTEAFF,TGTGCCAGCTCAACCCAAGCGACAGGCTCAAACACTGAAGCTTTCTTT
.,TRBJ1-5,TRBV27,TRBD1,CASSSLLLGQGRDQPQHF,TGTGCCAGCAGTTCCCTACTGCTGGGACAGGGTAGGGATCAGCCCCAGCATTTT
.,TRBJ1-2,TRBV4-1,.,CASSQAPGFFYGYTF,TGCGCCAGCAGCCAAGCGCCAGGTTTCTTCTATGGCTACACCTTC
.,TRBJ2-2,TRBV29-1,TRBD1,CSVEVRGPGELFF,TGCAGCGTTGAAGTGAGGGGGCCCGGGGAGCTGTTTTTT
.,TRBJ1-1,TRBV28,.,CASILSGEFTEAFF,TGTGCCAGCATTCTAAGTGGGGAGTTCACTGAAGCTTTCTTT
.,TRBJ1-4,TRBV24-1,TRBD1,CATSEKGQGNEKLFF,TGTGCCACCAGTGAGAAGGGACAGGGGAATGAAAAACTGTTTTTT
.,TRBJ2-1,TRBV24-1,TRBD1,CATSTQGAAMEQFF,TGTGCCACCTCGACCCAGGGGGCGGCGATGGAGCAGTTCTTC
.,TRBJ2-2,TRBV11-2,.,CASSLVPGRVNTGELFF,TGTGCCAGCAGCTTAGTGCCCGGCAGGGTAAACACCGGGGAGCTGTTTTTT
once,TRBJ2-1,TRBV29-1,TRBD2,CSVKTSGGFPEFF,TGCAGCGTTAAGACTAGCGGGGGGTTCCCAGAGTTCTTC
once,TRBJ2-3,TRBV13,.,CASSLGGRDTQYF,TGTGCCAGCAGCTTAGGGGGGAGAGATACGCAGTATTTT
.,TRBJ2-7,TRBV9,TRBD2,CASSVGMGLAGGPSYEQYF,TGTGCCAGCAGCGTAGGTATGGGACTAGCGGGAGGGCCGTCCTACGAGCAGTACTTC
.,TRBJ2-7,TRBV7-9,TRBD1,CASSPNRGWGYEQYF,TGTGCCAGCAGCCCGAACAGGGGATGGGGCTACGAGCAGTACTTC
once,TRBJ2-3,TRBV5-1,.,CASSLSLTPSAGRSDTQYF,TGCGCCAGCAGCTTATCCCTCACACCTAGCGCGGGCCGCTCAGATACGCAGTATTTT
.,TRBJ2-2,TRBV28,TRBD1,CATPQGANTGELFF,TGTGCCACTCCACAGGGGGCGAACACCGGGGAGCTGTTTTTT
.,TRBJ1-2,TRBV29-1,.,CSVRLAAGIGYTF,TGCAGCGTCCGACTTGCCGCAGGGATCGGCTACACCTTC
.,TRBJ1-3,TRBV29-1,.,CSVGSSGNTIYF,TGCAGCGTTGGCAGCTCTGGAAACACCATATATTTT
few,TRBJ1-2,TRBV4-2,.,CASSQEGGYGYTF,TGTGCCAGCAGCCAAGAGGGGGGCTATGGCTACACCTTC
.,TRBJ1-5,TRBV19,TRBD1,CASTSTGGFINQPQHF,TGTGCCAGTACCTCGACAGGGGGTTTTATTAATCAGCCCCAGCATTTT
few,TRBJ1-1,TRBV12-3/TRBV12-4,TRBD1,CASGRQGTSEAFF,TGTGCCAGCGGAAGACAGGGGACCTCTGAAGCTTTCTTT
.,TRBJ1-1,TRBV27,.,CASSLGQSTEAFF,TGTGCCAGCAGTCTAGGACAGTCCACTGAAGCTTTCTTT
.,TRBJ2-5,TRBV3-1/TRBV3-2,TRBD1,CASSTRTGQETQYF,TGTGCCAGCAGCACCCGGACAGGACAAGAGACCCAGTACTTC
.,TRBJ2-5,TRBV5-1,TRBD1,CASSPGQRQETQYF,TGCGCCAGCAGCCCGGGACAGAGACAAGAGACCCAGTACTTC
once,TRBJ2-1,TRBV5-4,TRBD1,CASSLDLGQGYEQFF,TGTGCCAGCAGCTTGGATCTGGGACAGGGATATGAGCAGTTCTTC
.,TRBJ1-1,TRBV27,.,CASSPGGGHAFF,TGTGCCAGCAGTCCCGGGGGAGGGCATGCTTTCTTT
.,TRBJ2-7,TRBV27,.,CASSFNGVGGYEQYF,TGTGCCAGCAGTTTTAACGGGGTGGGGGGATACGAGCAGTACTTC
.,TRBJ1-1,TRBV28,TRBD1,CASIPTGGAEAFF,TGTGCCAGCATCCCGACAGGGGGTGCTGAAGCTTTCTTT
.,TRBJ2-6,TRBV28,.,CASSLIAVSGANVLTF,TGTGCCAGCAGTTTAATAGCCGTCTCTGGGGCCAACGTCCTGACTTTC
.,TRBJ2-5,TRBV7-9,TRBD1,CASSLGTGYETQYF,TGTGCCAGCAGCTTAGGGACAGGGTATGAGACCCAGTACTTC
.,TRBJ2-3,TRBV5-1,TRBD2,CASSLVAGGDTQYF,TGCGCCAGCAGCTTGGTAGCGGGGGGAGATACGCAGTATTTT
.,TRBJ2-2,TRBV6-5,.,CASSLLVIGELFF,TGTGCCAGCAGTCTACTAGTCATCGGGGAGCTGTTTTTT
.,TRBJ2-7,TRBV9,.,CASSVFASDSYEQYF,TGTGCCAGCAGCGTTTTTGCTAGCGACTCCTACGAGCAGTACTTC
.,TRBJ2-7,TRBV27,TRBD1,CASSFQGAGAYEQYF,TGTGCCAGCAGTTTCCAGGGGGCAGGAGCCTACGAGCAGTACTTC
.,TRBJ1-5,TRBV19,.,CASSSPAGFNQPQHF,TGTGCCAGTAGTTCCCCCGCGGGGTTCAATCAGCCCCAGCATTTT
many,TRBJ1-2,TRBV7-9,TRBD1,CASSASDREGAGYTF,TGTGCCAGCAGCGCGTCAGACAGGGAAGGGGCTGGCTACACCTTC